This entry lists 10 T cell receptor beta chains sequenced from one sample in a study of human T cells and chemical hapten exposure. From the 5' RACE reads, TCRdb called clonotypes with MiXCR, one entry per CDR3 protein. Of 110,000 or so distinct CDR3 sequences listed, roughly 18% are singletons. Someone pulled total RNA out of unfractionated whole blood. The receptors shown here come from a human donor in good health.

The rearrangement links TRBV27 to TRBJ1-1; D may be TRBD1 (5 bases). Germline values: CDR1 MNHEY, CDR2 SMNVEV (reference sequence). The CDR3 covers 12 residues. Trimming took 10 bases from V and 6 from J, leaving 15 bases between them. CDR3 coding DNA: TGTGCCACCGGTAGGGGAAAGGCTGAAGCTTTCTTT. Amino acid sequence: CATGRGKAEAFF.

This clonotype occurred a few times. This chain links TRBV29-1 with TRBJ1-2, with TRBD1 as a possible D gene (5 bases). Trimming stripped 7 bases from V and 2 bases from J, with 11 bases between. CDR1 and CDR2 from the germline V gene are SQVTM and ANQGSEA. This CDR3 is built from 12 residues. The CDR3 coding sequence is TGCAGCGCCCAGACAGAGAACTATGGCTACACCTTC. This gives the protein CSAQTENYGYTF.

The rearrangement links TRBV5-1 to TRBJ2-2; the D gene is possibly TRBD1 (6 bases). CDR3 length: 14 amino acids. With 5 bases removed from V and 7 bases from J, the gap between germline ends came to 15 bases. Germline V lookup: CDR1 SGHRS, CDR2 YFSETQ. The CDR3 here is CASRGSGALGELFF. CDR3 nucleotide sequence: TGCGCCAGCAGGGGGTCAGGGGCGCTCGGGGAGCTGTTTTTT.

This clonotype was observed at least ten times. The chain couples TRBV6-5 to TRBJ1-5; 7 nucleotides align to TRBD1. The CDR3 extends over 16 amino acids. Per the germline V gene, CDR1 is MNHEY and CDR2 is SVGAGI. Trimming at V came to 6 bases and at J to 2 bases, leaving 10 bases not matched to a gene. CDR3 protein: CASRRNRGEGNQPQHF. CDR3 nucleotide sequence: TGTGCCAGCAGAAGGAACAGGGGTGAGGGCAATCAGCCCCAGCATTTT.

The table lists this clonotype with a few counts. This rearrangement joins TRBV10-2 to TRBJ2-3; D remains unclear. V was shortened by 8 bases and J by 4 bases, with 16 bases between the two germline ends. Germline values: CDR1 WSHSY, CDR2 SAAADI. The CDR3 covers 14 residues. The CDR3 nucleotides read TGCGCCAGCGCCTCAATCCTCTATCCAGATACGCAGTATTTT. Translated, it gives CASASILYPDTQYF.

The chain uses TRBV5-1 and TRBJ1-4; D may be TRBD1 (5 bases). Per the germline V gene, CDR1 is SGHRS and CDR2 is YFSETQ. With 0 bases removed from V and 2 bases from J, the gap between germline ends came to 11 bases. The CDR3 loop spans 16 amino acids. In DNA form, the CDR3 reads TGCGCCAGCAGCTTGGCCCGGGGCGTTACTAATGAAAAACTGTTTTTT. Translation: CASSLARGVTNEKLFF.

The genes are TRBV12-3 or TRBV12-4 and TRBJ1-1, with unresolved D. This CDR3 is 13 amino acids long. Trimming shortened V by 3 bases and J by 3 bases, and 8 bases separated the two germline ends. In DNA form, the CDR3 reads TGTGCCAGCAGTTTCGGGCAGTACACTGAAGCTTTCTTT. Amino acid sequence: CASSFGQYTEAFF.

The chain couples TRBV5-1 to TRBJ2-7; a weak D match, TRBD1 (6 bases). The CDR3 extends over 16 amino acids. Germline CDR1 is SGHRS and CDR2 is YFSETQ. V was pared by 3 bases and J by 5 bases, with 21 bases between. CDR3 in DNA: TGCGCCAGCAGCTGGGGATTTGGGGACATGGGAAACGAGCAGTACTTC. Translation gives CASSWGFGDMGNEQYF. Drawing the rest from reference TRBV5-1 and TRBJ2-7, the complete variable domain is KAGVTQTPRYLIKTRGQQVTLSCSPISGHRSVSWYQQTPGQGLQFLFEYFSETQRNKGNFPGRFSGRQFSNSRSEMNVSTLELGDSALYLCASSWGFGDMGNEQYFGPGTRLTVT.

The genes are TRBV12-3 or TRBV12-4 and TRBJ2-4; maybe TRBD1 (5 bases). V lost 6 bases to trimming and J lost 0 bases, with 15 bases between them. The CDR3 has 16 residues. The CDR3, as DNA: TGTGCCAGCAGGCCCACAGGCGAGGTAGCCAAAAACATTCAGTACTTC. Protein sequence: CASRPTGEVAKNIQYF.

This clonotype was detected only a few times. The J gene is TRBJ2-5, the V gene TRBV27, with D perhaps matching TRBD1 (5 bases). Germline V gene lookup returns CDR1 MNHEY and CDR2 SMNVEV (reference sequence). The CDR3 spans 16 residues. Trimming left V 3 bases short and J 2 bases short, with 16 bases between. DNA of the CDR3: TGTGCCAGCAGTTTCTATCCAGGGAATTTACAAGAGACCCAGTACTTC. This sequence encodes CASSFYPGNLQETQYF.